One and the same sample provided the 14 T cell receptor beta chains below, sequenced in a study of blood T cell repertoires in COVID-19. Libraries were prepared by immunoSEQ multiplex PCR; TCRdb keeps only in-frame clonotypes and omits some of them. The sample contains 20,000 to 25,000 clones, approximately 88% of which appear only once. Material: peripheral blood. All receptors derive from a man between 40 and 49 years old with acute or convalescent COVID-19.

The table lists this clone with a few counts. The chain joins TRBV4-1 to TRBJ2-1; 11 positions agree with TRBD2. This CDR3 spans 18 amino acids. The V and J ends lost 0 bases and 6 bases, in that order; junction bases with no gene match: 10. CDR1 is MGHRA and CDR2 is YSYEKL in the germline V gene. CDR3 nucleotides: TGCGCCAGCAGCCAAGAAGGTACTAGCGGGAGAGTTGTCAATGAGCAGTTCTTC. This encodes CASSQEGTSGRVVNEQFF.

The V call is TRBV30, the J call TRBJ2-3; 7 nucleotides align to TRBD2. The J segment lost 1 base and the V segment lost 4 bases, leaving 2 bases of the junction unmatched. Germline lookup yields CDR1 GTSNPN and CDR2 SVGIG (reference sequence). There are 13 residues in the CDR3. The CDR3 DNA reads TGTGCCTGGACTAGCGGACGCACAGATACGCAGTATTTT. Translating gives CAWTSGRTDTQYF.

The chain is built from TRBV19 and TRBJ2-1, with D maybe TRBD2 (6 bases). In germline, CDR1 is LNHDA, CDR2 SQIVND (reference sequence). V shed 1 base and J shed 1 base, with 8 bases lying between them. The CDR3 length is 15 residues. The CDR3 bases are TGTGCCAGTAGTATAGCCCGGGGGTCCTACAATGAGCAGTTCTTC. Encoded protein: CASSIARGSYNEQFF.

The chain has TRBV3-1 (or the pseudogene TRBV3-2) and TRBJ2-1; 13 bases map to TRBD2. V shed 4 bases, J shed 8 bases, and the junction held 8 bases outside the gene matches. Germline V gives CDR1 LGHDT, CDR2 YNNKEL (reference sequence). The CDR3 length is 16 residues. The CDR3 DNA follows: TGTGCCAGCAGCCCATTACTAGCGGGAGGGCCGCATGAGCAGTTCTTC. Translating it yields CASSPLLAGGPHEQFF.

This rearrangement joins TRBV5-4 to TRBJ1-2; D uncertain. Germline values: CDR1 SGHNT, CDR2 YYREEE (reference sequence). V lost 4 bases, J lost 0 bases, and 13 bases lay in between. The CDR3 has 15 amino acids. CDR3 in DNA: TGTGCCAGCAGCGCTCAACGACAATCTAACTATGGCTACACCTTC. Translated: CASSAQRQSNYGYTF.

The V gene is TRBV29-1, the J gene TRBJ2-3; 8 nucleotides align to TRBD2. Germline CDR1 reads SQVTM; CDR2 reads ANQGSEA. Germline trimming cut 7 bases from V and 1 base from J; bases unmatched to any gene: 13. The CDR3 spans 16 residues. The CDR3 spells CSAGGAGDWGTDTQYF. The CDR3, as DNA: TGCAGCGCCGGGGGAGCGGGAGATTGGGGCACAGATACGCAGTATTTT.

The chain combines TRBV5-1 with TRBJ1-2; 10 nucleotides align to TRBD1. The germline V gene encodes CDR1 SGHRS and CDR2 YFSETQ. With V trimmed by 0 bases and J by 3 bases, 2 bases remained unmatched. CDR3 size: 15 residues. The CDR3 DNA reads TGCGCCAGCAGCTTGGGACAGGGGGCGGACTATGGCTACACCTTC. Protein sequence: CASSLGQGADYGYTF. The entire variable domain, with the rest obtained from reference TRBV5-1 and TRBJ1-2, is as follows: KAGVTQTPRYLIKTRGQQVTLSCSPISGHRSVSWYQQTPGQGLQFLFEYFSETQRNKGNFPGRFSGRQFSNSRSEMNVSTLELGDSALYLCASSLGQGADYGYTFGSGTRLTVV.

The chain carries TRBV30 and TRBJ1-2; D is uncertain. Trimming pared 6 bases from V and 2 bases from J, leaving 13 bases between. The germline CDR1 and CDR2 sequences are GTSNPN and SVGIG (reference sequence). The CDR3 contains 13 residues. In DNA, the CDR3 is TGTGCCTGCTGGGGTGGAGGGAACTATGGCTACACCTTC. Encoded protein: CACWGGGNYGYTF. Using reference TRBV30 and TRBJ1-2 for the parts outside the CDR3, the full variable domain is SQTIHQWPATLVQPVGSPLSLECTVEGTSNPNLYWYRQAAGRGLQLLFYSVGIGQISSEVPQNLSASRPQDRQFILSSKKLLLSDSGFYLCACWGGGNYGYTFGSGTRLTVV.

J is TRBJ2-7 and V is TRBV11-2; 10 bases are a match to TRBD1. The germline V gene encodes CDR1 SGHAT and CDR2 FQNNGV. V shed 5 bases and J 2 bases; nucleotides not matched to a gene: 9. The CDR3 has 16 residues. CDR3 DNA: TGTGCCAGCAGCCCCCGGACAGGGGGAAGCACCTACGAGCAGTACTTC. Translation gives CASSPRTGGSTYEQYF.

The chain combines TRBV30 with TRBJ2-1, with a tentative D call TRBD1 (6 bases). The germline V gene has CDR1 GTSNPN and CDR2 SVGIG (reference sequence). The CDR3 contains 14 residues. Trimming shortened V by 1 base and J by 4 bases, and 11 bases separated the two germline ends. CDR3 amino acids: CAWSARTVYNEQFF. The CDR3 DNA reads as TGTGCCTGGAGTGCAAGGACAGTATACAATGAGCAGTTCTTC.

The chain has TRBV19 and TRBJ2-3, with D possibly TRBD2 on 7 matching bases. CDR1 is LNHDA, CDR2 SQIVND, per germline (reference sequence). CDR3 length: 15 amino acids. V was clipped by 4 bases and J by 4 bases, with 15 bases between them. This CDR3 is CASSTPRGGSDTQYF. The CDR3 DNA is TGTGCCAGTAGTACCCCGAGGGGGGGGTCAGATACGCAGTATTTT.

The CDR3 sequence: CASSYDRPRNSPLHF. As DNA, the CDR3 is TGTGCCAGCTCATATGACAGACCTAGAAATTCACCCCTCCACTTT. The V gene is TRBV18, the J gene TRBJ1-6; tentatively, D is TRBD1 (5 bases). CDR3 size: 15 residues. Trimming took 5 bases from V and 7 from J, leaving 15 bases between them. Germline V lookup: CDR1 KGHSH, CDR2 LQKENI.

This sequence joins TRBV4-1 and TRBJ1-5, with a possible D match to TRBD1 (6 bases). V gave up 1 base and J gave up 2 bases, with 15 bases separating them. Germline CDR1 reads MGHRA; CDR2 reads YSYEKL. The CDR3 totals 17 residues. CDR3 in amino acids: CASSQAARGLGNQPQHF. The CDR3 nucleotides are TGCGCCAGCAGCCAAGCTGCCAGGGGATTAGGCAATCAGCCCCAGCATTTT.

The rearrangement uses TRBV19 and TRBJ1-3, with 8 positions matching TRBD1. J lost 0 bases, V lost 6 bases, and 10 bases had no gene match. Per the germline V gene, CDR1 is LNHDA and CDR2 is SQIVND (reference sequence). The CDR3 spans 17 residues. The CDR3 loop is CASRLGTGPFSGNTIYF. CDR3 bases: TGTGCCAGTAGATTGGGGACAGGACCATTCTCTGGAAACACCATATATTTT.